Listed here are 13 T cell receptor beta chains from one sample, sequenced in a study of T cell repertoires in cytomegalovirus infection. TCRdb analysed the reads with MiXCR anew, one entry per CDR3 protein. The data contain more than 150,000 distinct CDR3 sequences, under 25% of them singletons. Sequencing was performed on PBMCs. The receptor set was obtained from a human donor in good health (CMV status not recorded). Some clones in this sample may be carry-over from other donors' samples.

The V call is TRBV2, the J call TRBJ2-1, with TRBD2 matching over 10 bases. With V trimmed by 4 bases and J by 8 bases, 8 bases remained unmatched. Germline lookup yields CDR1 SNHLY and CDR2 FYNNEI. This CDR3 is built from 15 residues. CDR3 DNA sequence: TGTGCCAGCAGTGTTGCAGCGGGGGGGTGGGATGAGCAGTTCTTC. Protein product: CASSVAAGGWDEQFF.

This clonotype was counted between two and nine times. CDR3: CASRYSRAAQYF. CDR3 in DNA: TGTGCCAGCAGGTACTCGCGGGCCGCGCAGTATTTT. The chain is built from TRBV12-3 or TRBV12-4 and TRBJ2-3; a weak D match, TRBD2 (5 bases). The CDR3 totals 12 residues. V lost 6 bases to trimming and J lost 10 bases, with 14 bases between them.

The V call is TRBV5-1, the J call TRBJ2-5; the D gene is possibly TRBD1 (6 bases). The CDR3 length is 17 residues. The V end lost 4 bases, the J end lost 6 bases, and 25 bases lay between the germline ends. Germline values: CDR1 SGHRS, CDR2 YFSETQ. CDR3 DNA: TGCGCCAGCAGCCCGAGGACGCGATCGTCAGGGGAGAAGACCCAGTACTTC. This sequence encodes CASSPRTRSSGEKTQYF.

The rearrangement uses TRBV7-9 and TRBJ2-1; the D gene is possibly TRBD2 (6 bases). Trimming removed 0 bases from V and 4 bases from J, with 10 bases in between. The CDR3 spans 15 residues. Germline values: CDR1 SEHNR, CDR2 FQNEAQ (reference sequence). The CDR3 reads CASSLALAEYNEQFF. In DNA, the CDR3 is TGTGCCAGCAGCTTAGCTTTAGCGGAATACAATGAGCAGTTCTTC.

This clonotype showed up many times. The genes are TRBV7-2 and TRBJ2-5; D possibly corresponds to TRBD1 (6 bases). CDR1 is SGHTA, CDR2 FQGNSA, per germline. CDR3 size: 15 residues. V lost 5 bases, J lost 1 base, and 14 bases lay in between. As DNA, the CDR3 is TGTGCCAGCAGCCCAGGGGCGACGATCCAAGAGACCCAGTACTTC. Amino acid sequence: CASSPGATIQETQYF.

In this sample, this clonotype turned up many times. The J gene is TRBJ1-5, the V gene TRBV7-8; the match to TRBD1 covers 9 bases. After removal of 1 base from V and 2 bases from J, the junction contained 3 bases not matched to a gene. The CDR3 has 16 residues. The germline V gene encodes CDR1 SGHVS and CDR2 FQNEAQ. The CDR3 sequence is CASSLVGQGGNQPQHF. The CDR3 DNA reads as TGTGCCAGCAGCTTAGTGGGACAGGGAGGCAATCAGCCCCAGCATTTT.

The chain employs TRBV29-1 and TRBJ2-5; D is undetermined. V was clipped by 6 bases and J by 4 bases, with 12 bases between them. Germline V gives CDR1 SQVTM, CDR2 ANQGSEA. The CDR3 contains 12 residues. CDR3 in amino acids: CSVTTTPETQYF. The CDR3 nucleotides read TGCAGCGTCACAACAACCCCAGAGACCCAGTACTTC.

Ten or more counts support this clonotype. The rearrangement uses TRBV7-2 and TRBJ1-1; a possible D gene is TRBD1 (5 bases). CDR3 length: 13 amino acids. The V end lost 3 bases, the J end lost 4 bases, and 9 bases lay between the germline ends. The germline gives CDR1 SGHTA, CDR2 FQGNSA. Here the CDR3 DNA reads TGTGCCAGCAGCTTCAGGGAGGTCACTGAAGCTTTCTTT. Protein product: CASSFREVTEAFF.

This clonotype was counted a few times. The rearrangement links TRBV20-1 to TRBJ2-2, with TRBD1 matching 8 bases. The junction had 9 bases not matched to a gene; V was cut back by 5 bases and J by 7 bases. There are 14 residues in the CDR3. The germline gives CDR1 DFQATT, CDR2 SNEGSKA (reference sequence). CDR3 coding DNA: TGCAGTGCTCTCCCAGGGGGCGCAGGCGGGGAGCTGTTTTTT. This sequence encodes CSALPGGAGGELFF.

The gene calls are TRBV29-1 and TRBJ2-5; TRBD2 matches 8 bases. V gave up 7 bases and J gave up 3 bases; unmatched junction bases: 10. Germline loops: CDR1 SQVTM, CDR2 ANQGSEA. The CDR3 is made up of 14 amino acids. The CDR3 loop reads CSAGSGTRKETQYF. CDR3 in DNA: TGCAGCGCAGGATCCGGGACTAGAAAAGAGACCCAGTACTTC.

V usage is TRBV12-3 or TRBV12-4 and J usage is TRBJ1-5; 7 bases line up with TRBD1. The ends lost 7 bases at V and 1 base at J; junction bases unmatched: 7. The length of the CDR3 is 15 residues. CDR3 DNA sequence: TGTGCCAGCACCCTGACAGGGTTGAGCAATCAGCCCCAGCATTTT. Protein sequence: CASTLTGLSNQPQHF.

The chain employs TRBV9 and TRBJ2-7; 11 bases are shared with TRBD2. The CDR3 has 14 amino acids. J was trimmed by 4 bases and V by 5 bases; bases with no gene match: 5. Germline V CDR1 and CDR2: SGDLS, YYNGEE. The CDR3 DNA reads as TGTGCCAGCAGTGATACTAGCGGGAGTTACGAGCAGTACTTC. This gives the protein CASSDTSGSYEQYF.

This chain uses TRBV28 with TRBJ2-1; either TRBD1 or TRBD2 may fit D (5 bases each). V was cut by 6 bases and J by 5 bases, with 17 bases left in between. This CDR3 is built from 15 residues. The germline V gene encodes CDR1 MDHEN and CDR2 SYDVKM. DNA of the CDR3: TGTGCCAGCAGCACCCCCGGGACCCTACACAATGAGCAGTTCTTC. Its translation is CASSTPGTLHNEQFF.